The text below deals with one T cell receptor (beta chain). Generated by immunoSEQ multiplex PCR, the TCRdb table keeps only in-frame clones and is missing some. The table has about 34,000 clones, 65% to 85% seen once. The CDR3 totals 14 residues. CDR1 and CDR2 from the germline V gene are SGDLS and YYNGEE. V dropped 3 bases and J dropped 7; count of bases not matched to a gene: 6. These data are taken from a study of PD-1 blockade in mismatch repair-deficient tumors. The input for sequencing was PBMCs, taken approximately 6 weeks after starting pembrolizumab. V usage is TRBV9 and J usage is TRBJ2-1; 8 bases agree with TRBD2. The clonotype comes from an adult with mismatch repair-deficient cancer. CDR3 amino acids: CASSDTTSANEQFF. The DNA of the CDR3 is TGTGCCAGCAGCGATACGACTAGCGCAAATGAGCAGTTCTTC.